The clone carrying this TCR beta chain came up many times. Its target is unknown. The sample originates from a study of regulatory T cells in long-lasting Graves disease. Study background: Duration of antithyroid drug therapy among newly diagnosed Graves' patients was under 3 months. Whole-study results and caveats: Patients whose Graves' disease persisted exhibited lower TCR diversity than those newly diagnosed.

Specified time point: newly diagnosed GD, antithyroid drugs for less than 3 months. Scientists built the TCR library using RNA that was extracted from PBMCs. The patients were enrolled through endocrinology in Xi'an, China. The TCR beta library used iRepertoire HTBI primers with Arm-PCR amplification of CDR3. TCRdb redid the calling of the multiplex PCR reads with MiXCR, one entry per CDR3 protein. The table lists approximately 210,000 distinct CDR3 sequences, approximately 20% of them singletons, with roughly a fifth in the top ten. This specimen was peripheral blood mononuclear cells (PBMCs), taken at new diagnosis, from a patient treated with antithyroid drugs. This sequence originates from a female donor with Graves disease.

The CDR3 spells CASSLGASGTEQYF. Written as DNA, the CDR3 is TGTGCCAGCAGCTTAGGTGCTAGCGGGACCGAGCAGTACTTC. The V and J genes are TRBV7-2 and TRBJ2-7; 9 nucleotides agree with TRBD2. Germline V CDR1 and CDR2: SGHTA, FQGNSA. J lost 6 bases, V lost 1 base, and 4 bases had no gene match. CDR3 length equals 14 residues.